This T cell receptor (beta chain) was sequenced for a study of human T cells and chemical hapten exposure. The library tagged individual cDNA molecules with unique molecular identifiers. TCRdb itself ran the RACE reads through MiXCR, one entry per CDR3 protein. The sample contains fewer than 85,000 distinct CDR3 sequences, around 9.4% of which appear only once. The CDR3 totals 13 residues. V was cut by 5 bases and J by 3 bases, with 10 bases left in between. Germline V gives CDR1 SEHNR, CDR2 FQNEAQ (reference sequence). Time point indicated: healthy volunteer bleed at 6 weeks. Extraction yielded total RNA from whole blood (unfractionated).

This receptor was obtained from a female donor in good health. Some clones in this sample may be carry-over from other donors' samples. The source material was whole blood. The genes are TRBV7-9 and TRBJ1-1, with D maybe TRBD1 (6 bases). The CDR3 reads CASSRTVDTEAFF. The CDR3 DNA follows: TGTGCCAGCAGCCGGACAGTAGACACTGAAGCTTTCTTT.